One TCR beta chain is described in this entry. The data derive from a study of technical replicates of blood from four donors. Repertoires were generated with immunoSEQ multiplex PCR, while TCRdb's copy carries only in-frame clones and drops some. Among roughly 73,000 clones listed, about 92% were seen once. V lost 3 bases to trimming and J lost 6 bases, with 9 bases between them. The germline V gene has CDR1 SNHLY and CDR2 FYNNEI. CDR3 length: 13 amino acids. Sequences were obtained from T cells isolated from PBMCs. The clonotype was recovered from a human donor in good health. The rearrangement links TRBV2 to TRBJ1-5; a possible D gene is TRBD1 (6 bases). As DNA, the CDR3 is TGTGCCAGCAGTGACTGGGGGCCTCAGCCCCAGCATTTT. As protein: CASSDWGPQPQHF.